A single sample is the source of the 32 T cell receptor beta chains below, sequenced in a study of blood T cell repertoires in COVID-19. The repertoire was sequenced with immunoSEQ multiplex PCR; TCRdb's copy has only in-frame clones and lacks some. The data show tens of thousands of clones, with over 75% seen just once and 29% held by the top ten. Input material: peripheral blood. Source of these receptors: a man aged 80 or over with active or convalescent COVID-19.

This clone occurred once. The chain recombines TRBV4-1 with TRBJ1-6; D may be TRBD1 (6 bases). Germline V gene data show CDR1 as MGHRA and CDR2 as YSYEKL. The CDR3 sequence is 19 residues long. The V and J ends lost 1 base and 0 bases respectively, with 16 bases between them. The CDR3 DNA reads TGCGCCAGCAGCCAAGGGGAAAACAGGGCTAACTCCTATAATTCACCCCTCCACTTT. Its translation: CASSQGENRANSYNSPLHF.

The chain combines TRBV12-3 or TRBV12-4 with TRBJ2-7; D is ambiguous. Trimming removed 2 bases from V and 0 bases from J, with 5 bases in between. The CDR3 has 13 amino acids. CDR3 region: CASSLSLSYEQYF. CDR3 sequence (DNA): TGTGCCAGCAGTTTAAGCCTCTCCTACGAGCAGTACTTC.

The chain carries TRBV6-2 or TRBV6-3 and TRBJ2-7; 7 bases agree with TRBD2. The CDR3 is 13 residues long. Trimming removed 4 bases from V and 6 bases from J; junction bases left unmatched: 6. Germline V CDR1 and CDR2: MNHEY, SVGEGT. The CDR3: CASSWGGPGEQYF. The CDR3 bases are TGTGCCAGCAGTTGGGGGGGACCGGGCGAGCAGTACTTC.

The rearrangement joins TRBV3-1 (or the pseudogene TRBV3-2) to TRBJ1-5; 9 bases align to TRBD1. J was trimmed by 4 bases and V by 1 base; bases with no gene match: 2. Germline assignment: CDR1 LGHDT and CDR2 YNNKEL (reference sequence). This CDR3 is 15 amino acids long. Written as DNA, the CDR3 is TGTGCCAGCAGCCAAGGACAGGGGGTAAATCAGCCCCAGCATTTT. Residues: CASSQGQGVNQPQHF.

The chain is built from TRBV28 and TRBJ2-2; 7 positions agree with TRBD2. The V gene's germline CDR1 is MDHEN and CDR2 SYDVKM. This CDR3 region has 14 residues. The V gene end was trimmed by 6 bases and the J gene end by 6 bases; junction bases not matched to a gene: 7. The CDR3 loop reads CASSLTGGAGELFF. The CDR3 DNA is TGTGCCAGCAGCCTAACGGGGGGTGCCGGGGAGCTGTTTTTT.

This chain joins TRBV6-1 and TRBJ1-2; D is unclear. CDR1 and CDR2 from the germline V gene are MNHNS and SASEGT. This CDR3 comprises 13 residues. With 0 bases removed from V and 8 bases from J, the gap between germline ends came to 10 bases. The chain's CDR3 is CASSEAARSGYTF. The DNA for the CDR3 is TGTGCCAGCAGTGAAGCGGCCCGTTCCGGCTACACCTTC.

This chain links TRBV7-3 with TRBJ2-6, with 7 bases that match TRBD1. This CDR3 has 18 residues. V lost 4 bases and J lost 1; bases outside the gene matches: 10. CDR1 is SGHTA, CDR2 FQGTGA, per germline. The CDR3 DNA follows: TGTGCCAGCAGCTCGCCGGGACAGATCCTATCTGGGGCCAACGTCCTGACTTTC. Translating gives CASSSPGQILSGANVLTF.

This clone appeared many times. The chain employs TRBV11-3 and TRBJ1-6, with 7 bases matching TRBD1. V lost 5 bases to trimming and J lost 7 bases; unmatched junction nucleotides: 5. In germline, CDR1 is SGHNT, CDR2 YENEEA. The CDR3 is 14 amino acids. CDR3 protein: CASSPGTVNSPLHF. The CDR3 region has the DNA TGTGCCAGCAGCCCAGGGACAGTAAATTCACCCCTCCACTTT.

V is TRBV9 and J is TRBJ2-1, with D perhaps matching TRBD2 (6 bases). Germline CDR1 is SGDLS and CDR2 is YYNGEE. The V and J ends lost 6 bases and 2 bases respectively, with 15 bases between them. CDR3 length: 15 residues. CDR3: CASNPGRGTYNEQFF. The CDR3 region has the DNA TGTGCCAGCAACCCTGGGCGGGGAACCTACAATGAGCAGTTCTTC. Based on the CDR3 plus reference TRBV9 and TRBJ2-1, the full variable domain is DSGVTQTPKHLITATGQRVTLRCSPRSGDLSVYWYQQSLDQGLQFLIQYYNGEERAKGNILERFSAQQFPDLHSELNLSSLELGDSALYFCASNPGRGTYNEQFFGPGTRLTVL.

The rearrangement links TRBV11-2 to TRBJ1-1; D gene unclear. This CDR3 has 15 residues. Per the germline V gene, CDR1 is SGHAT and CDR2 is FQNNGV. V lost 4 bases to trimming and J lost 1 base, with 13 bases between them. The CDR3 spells CASSSLTGSNTEAFF. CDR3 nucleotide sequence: TGTGCCAGCAGCTCACTTACCGGGTCGAACACTGAAGCTTTCTTT.

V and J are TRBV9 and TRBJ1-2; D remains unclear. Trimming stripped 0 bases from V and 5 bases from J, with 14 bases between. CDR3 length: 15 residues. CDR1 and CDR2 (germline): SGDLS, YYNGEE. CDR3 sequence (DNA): TGTGCCAGCAGCGTAGAAGCCAGCGGCCGGTATGGCTACACCTTC. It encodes CASSVEASGRYGYTF.

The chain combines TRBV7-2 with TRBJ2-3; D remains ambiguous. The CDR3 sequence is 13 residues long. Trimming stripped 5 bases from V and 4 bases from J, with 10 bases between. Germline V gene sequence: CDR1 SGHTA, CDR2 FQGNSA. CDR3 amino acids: CASSPQSADTQYF. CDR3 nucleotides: TGTGCCAGCAGCCCCCAATCAGCAGATACGCAGTATTTT. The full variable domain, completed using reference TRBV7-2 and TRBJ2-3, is GAGVSQSPSNKVTEKGKDVELRCDPISGHTALYWYRQSLGQGLEFLIYFQGNSAPDKSGLPSDRFSAERTGGSVSTLTIQRTQQEDSAVYLCASSPQSADTQYFGPGTRLTVL.

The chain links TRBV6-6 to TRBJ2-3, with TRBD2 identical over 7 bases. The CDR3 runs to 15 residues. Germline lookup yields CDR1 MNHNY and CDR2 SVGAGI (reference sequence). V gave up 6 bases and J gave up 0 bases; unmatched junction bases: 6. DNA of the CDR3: TGTGCCAGCAGGTCCGGGACTACTAGCACAGATACGCAGTATTTT. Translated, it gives CASRSGTTSTDTQYF.

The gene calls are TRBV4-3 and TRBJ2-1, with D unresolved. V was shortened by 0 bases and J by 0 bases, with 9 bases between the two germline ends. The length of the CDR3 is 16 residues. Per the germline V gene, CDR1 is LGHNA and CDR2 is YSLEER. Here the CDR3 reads CASSQEPSSSYNEQFF. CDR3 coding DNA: TGCGCCAGCAGCCAAGAGCCCTCTAGCTCCTACAATGAGCAGTTCTTC.

The CDR3 spells CASSRTGGGTEAFF. The DNA of the CDR3 is TGTGCCAGCAGCCGGACAGGGGGGGGCACTGAAGCTTTCTTT. The V call is TRBV7-9, the J call TRBJ1-1, with 10 bases lining up with TRBD1. With V trimmed by 5 bases and J by 4 bases, 4 bases remained unmatched. The V gene's germline CDR1 is SEHNR and CDR2 FQNEAQ (reference sequence). The CDR3 length is 14 residues.

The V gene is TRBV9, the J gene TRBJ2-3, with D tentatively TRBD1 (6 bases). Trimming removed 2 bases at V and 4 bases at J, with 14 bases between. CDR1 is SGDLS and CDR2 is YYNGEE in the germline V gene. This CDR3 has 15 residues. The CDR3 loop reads CASSVSQGAADTQYF. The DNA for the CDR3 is TGTGCCAGCAGCGTCTCACAGGGTGCGGCAGATACGCAGTATTTT.

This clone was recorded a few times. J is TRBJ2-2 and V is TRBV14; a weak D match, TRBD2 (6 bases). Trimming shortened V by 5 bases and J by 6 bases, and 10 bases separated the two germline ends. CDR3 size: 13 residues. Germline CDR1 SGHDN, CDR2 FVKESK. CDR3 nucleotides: TGTGCCAGCAGCTATACGGGGGCCGGGGAGCTGTTTTTT. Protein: CASSYTGAGELFF.

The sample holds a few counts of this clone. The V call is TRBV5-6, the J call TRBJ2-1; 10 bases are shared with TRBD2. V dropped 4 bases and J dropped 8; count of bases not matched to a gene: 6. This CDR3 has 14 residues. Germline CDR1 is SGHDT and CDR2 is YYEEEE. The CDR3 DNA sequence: TGTGCCAGCAGCCTAGCGGGAGTATTCGATGAGCAGTTCTTC. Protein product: CASSLAGVFDEQFF.

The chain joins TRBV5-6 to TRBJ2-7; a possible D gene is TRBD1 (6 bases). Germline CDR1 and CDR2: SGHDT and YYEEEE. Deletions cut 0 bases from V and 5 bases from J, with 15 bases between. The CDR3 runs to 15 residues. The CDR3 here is CASSLVTGSSHEQYF. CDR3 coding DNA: TGTGCCAGCAGCTTGGTCACAGGGTCGTCCCACGAGCAGTACTTC.

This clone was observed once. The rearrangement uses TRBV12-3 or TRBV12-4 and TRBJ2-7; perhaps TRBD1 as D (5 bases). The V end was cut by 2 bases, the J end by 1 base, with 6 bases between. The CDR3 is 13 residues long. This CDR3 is CASSLSGSYEQYF. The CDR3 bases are TGTGCCAGCAGTTTATCAGGGTCCTACGAGCAGTACTTC.

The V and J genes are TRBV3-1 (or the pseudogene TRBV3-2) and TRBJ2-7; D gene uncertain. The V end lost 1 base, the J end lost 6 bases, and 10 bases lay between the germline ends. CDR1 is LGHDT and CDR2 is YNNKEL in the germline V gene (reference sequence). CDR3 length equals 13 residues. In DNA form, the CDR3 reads TGTGCCAGCAGCCAAGCTTATGCCGGCGAGCAGTACTTC. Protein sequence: CASSQAYAGEQYF.

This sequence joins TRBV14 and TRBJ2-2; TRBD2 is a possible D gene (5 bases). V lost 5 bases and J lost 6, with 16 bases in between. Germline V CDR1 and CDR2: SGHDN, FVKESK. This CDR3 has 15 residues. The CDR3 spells CASSVTSTGSGELFF. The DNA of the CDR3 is TGTGCCAGCAGCGTAACTAGTACGGGGTCCGGGGAGCTGTTTTTT.

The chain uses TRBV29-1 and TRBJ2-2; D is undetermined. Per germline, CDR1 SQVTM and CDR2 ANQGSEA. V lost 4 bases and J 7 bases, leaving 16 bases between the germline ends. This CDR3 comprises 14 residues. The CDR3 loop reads CSVANRAFGGELFF. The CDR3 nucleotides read TGCAGCGTTGCGAACAGAGCCTTTGGCGGGGAGCTGTTTTTT.

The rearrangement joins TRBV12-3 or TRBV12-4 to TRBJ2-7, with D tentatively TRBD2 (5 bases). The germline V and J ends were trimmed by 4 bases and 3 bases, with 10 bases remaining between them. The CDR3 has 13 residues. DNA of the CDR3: TGTGCCAGCAGTTCCGGGATCCACTACGAGCAGTACTTC. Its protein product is CASSSGIHYEQYF.

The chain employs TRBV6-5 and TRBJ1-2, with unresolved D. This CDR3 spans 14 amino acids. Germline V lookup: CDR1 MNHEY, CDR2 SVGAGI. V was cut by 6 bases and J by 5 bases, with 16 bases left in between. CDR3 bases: TGTGCCAGCAGCTCCCGACTGGGTCAATATGGCTACACCTTC. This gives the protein CASSSRLGQYGYTF.

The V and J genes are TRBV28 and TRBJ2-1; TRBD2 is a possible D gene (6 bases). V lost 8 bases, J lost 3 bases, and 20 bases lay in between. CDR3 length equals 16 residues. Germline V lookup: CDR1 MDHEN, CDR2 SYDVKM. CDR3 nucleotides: TGTGCCAGCTCCGGGCCCACCGGGACTGGCTACAATGAGCAGTTCTTC. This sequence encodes CASSGPTGTGYNEQFF.

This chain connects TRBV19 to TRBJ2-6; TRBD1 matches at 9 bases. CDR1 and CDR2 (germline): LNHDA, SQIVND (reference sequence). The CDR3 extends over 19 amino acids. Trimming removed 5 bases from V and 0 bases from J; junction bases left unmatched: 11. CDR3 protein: CASSSLQGAHNSGANVLTF. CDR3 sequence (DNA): TGTGCCAGTAGTTCCCTACAGGGGGCCCACAACTCTGGGGCCAACGTCCTGACTTTC.

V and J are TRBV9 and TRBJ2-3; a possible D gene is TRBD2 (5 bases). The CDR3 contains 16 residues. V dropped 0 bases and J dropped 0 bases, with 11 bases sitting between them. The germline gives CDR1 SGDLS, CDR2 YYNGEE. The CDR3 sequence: CASSVGEGRSTDTQYF. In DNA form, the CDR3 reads TGTGCCAGCAGCGTAGGAGAGGGCCGAAGCACAGATACGCAGTATTTT.

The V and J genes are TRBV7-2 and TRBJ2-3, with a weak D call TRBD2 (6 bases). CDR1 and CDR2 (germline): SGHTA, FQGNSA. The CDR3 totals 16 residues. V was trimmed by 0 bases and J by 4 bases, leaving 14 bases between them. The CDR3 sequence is CASSLAGGGVSDTQYF. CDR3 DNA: TGTGCCAGCAGCTTAGCGGGAGGCGGCGTTTCAGATACGCAGTATTTT.

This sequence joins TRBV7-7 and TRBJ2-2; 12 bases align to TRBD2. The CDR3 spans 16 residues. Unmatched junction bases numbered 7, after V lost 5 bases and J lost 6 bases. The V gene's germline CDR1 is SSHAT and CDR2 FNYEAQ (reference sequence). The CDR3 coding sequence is TGTGCCAGCAGCCCCCTAGCGGGGGGGGCGCCCGGGGAGCTGTTTTTT. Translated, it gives CASSPLAGGAPGELFF.

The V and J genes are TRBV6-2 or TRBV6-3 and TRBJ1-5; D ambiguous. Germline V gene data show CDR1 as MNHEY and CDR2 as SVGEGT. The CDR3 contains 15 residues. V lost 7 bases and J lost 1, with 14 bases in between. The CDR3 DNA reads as TGTGCCAGCACCCCTGGGCTTGAGAGCAATCAGCCCCAGCATTTT. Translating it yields CASTPGLESNQPQHF.

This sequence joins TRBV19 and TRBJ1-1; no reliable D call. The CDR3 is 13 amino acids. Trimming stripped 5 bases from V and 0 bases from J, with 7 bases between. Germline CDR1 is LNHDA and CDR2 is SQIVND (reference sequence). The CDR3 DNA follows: TGTGCCAGTAGTCAGACTATGAACACTGAAGCTTTCTTT. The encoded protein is CASSQTMNTEAFF. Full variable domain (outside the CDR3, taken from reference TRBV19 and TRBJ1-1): DGGITQSPKYLFRKEGQNVTLSCEQNLNHDAMYWYRQDPGQGLRLIYYSQIVNDFQKGDIAEGYSVSREKKESFPLTVTSAQKNPTAFYLCASSQTMNTEAFFGQGTRLTVV.